What follows are 23 T cell receptor beta chains derived from one specimen sequenced in a study of shared clonotypes between healthy human individuals. TCRdb's table, derived via immunoSEQ multiplex PCR, lists solely in-frame clones and lacks some. Of about half a million clones in the sample, 78% are singletons; the top ten hold approximately 12%. Sequenced material: PBMCs. All receptors come from a woman in her 40s in good health. Some clones in this sample may be carry-over from other donors' samples.

For the CDR3, the DNA is TGTGCCACCAGCAGAGTTACTGGCGGGACAGATACGCAGTATTTT. Encoded protein: CATSRVTGGTDTQYF. This sequence joins TRBV15 and TRBJ2-3; possibly TRBD2 for D (5 bases). The germline V gene has CDR1 LNHNV and CDR2 YYDKDF (reference sequence). V lost 1 base and J 3 bases, leaving 11 bases between the germline ends. This CDR3 spans 15 amino acids. Variable domain in full (rest from reference TRBV15 and TRBJ2-3): DAMVIQNPRYQVTQFGKPVTLSCSQTLNHNVMYWYQQKSSQAPKLLFHYYDKDFNNEADTPDNFQSRRPNTSFCFLDIRSPGLGDTAMYLCATSRVTGGTDTQYFGPGTRLTVL.

The V gene is TRBV10-2, the J gene TRBJ2-7, with D tentatively TRBD1 or TRBD2 (5 bases each). The germline V gene has CDR1 WSHSY and CDR2 SAAADI. Between the trimmed V and J ends, which lost 7 bases and 3 bases, there was a span of 13 bases. This CDR3 spans 13 amino acids. Here the CDR3 DNA reads TGCGCCAGCAACTGGGACGGGAACTACGAGCAGTACTTC. This gives the protein CASNWDGNYEQYF.

This clone showed up just once. V is TRBV7-2 and J is TRBJ2-2; D unclear. The CDR3 runs to 14 residues. Trimming took off 1 base at V and 7 bases at J, with 10 bases between the two ends. Per the germline V gene, CDR1 is SGHTA and CDR2 is FQGNSA. The CDR3, as DNA: TGTGCCAGCAGCTTAGGGCCAATTGGCGGGGAGCTGTTTTTT. Translation: CASSLGPIGGELFF.

Concerning this clone itself: A read error is the likely source, as a far larger clone sits one nucleotide away. Other DNA sequences in this sample translate to the same CDR3. V is TRBV7-9 and J is TRBJ2-7; TRBD1 matches at 8 bases. CDR1 is SEHNR and CDR2 is FQNEAQ in the germline V gene (reference sequence). The CDR3 covers 19 residues. The CDR3 is CASSLAVRTGGLGSCEQYF. The CDR3 DNA is TGTGCCAGCAGCTTAGCGGTGAGAACAGGGGGACTGGGGTCCTGCGAGCAGTACTTC.

The rearrangement uses TRBV5-1 and TRBJ2-1, with D perhaps TRBD2 (6 bases). The germline V and J ends were trimmed by 0 bases and 4 bases, with 23 bases remaining between them. From germline, CDR1 is SGHRS and CDR2 YFSETQ. The CDR3 has 19 residues. Written as DNA, the CDR3 is TGCGCCAGCAGCTTGGCCTATGGTATATGGGACGCGGGGTACAATGAGCAGTTCTTC. This translates into CASSLAYGIWDAGYNEQFF.

This clone was seen a handful of times. The CDR3 region is CASSIRDRTGYNEQFF. In DNA form, the CDR3 reads TGTGCCAGTAGTATAAGAGACCGTACGGGCTACAATGAGCAGTTCTTC. The chain joins TRBV19 to TRBJ2-1; no reliable D call. This CDR3 region has 16 residues. V was cut by 2 bases and J by 3 bases, with 14 bases left in between. Germline V gene lookup returns CDR1 LNHDA and CDR2 SQIVND (reference sequence).

The CDR3 protein is CASSSGLARTDTQYF. The CDR3 DNA is TGTGCCAGCAGCTCCGGCCTAGCGAGGACAGATACGCAGTATTTT. The V gene is TRBV7-9, the J gene TRBJ2-3; tentative D call: TRBD2 (6 bases). Per the germline V gene, CDR1 is SEHNR and CDR2 is FQNEAQ (reference sequence). V was pared by 4 bases and J by 3 bases, with 14 bases between. The CDR3 contains 15 residues.

The chain couples TRBV6-1 to TRBJ2-2; the D call may be TRBD1 or TRBD2 (5 bases each). Trimming stripped 6 bases from V and 6 bases from J, with 14 bases between. Per the germline V gene, CDR1 is MNHNS and CDR2 is SASEGT. This CDR3 contains 14 residues. The CDR3 protein is CASSRSRDPGELFF. For the CDR3, the DNA is TGTGCCAGCAGCCGCAGCAGGGACCCCGGGGAGCTGTTTTTT.

V and J are TRBV7-9 and TRBJ2-5; TRBD1 matches at 7 bases. CDR3 length equals 13 residues. The junction had 5 bases not matched to a gene; V was cut back by 5 bases and J by 5 bases. Germline V gene data show CDR1 as SEHNR and CDR2 as FQNEAQ (reference sequence). The CDR3 protein is CASSRQGVETQYF. CDR3 in DNA: TGTGCCAGCAGCCGACAGGGAGTTGAGACCCAGTACTTC.

The V call is TRBV5-1, the J call TRBJ2-3, with TRBD2 matching 12 bases. The V segment lost 5 bases and the J segment 0 bases; nucleotides outside the gene matches: 1. There are 15 residues in the CDR3. The germline V gene has CDR1 SGHRS and CDR2 YFSETQ. The CDR3 DNA sequence: TGCGCCAGCAGAGGACTAGCGGGAAGCACAGATACGCAGTATTTT. Translating gives CASRGLAGSTDTQYF.

This clone was seen only once. The chain joins TRBV30 to TRBJ2-3; D ambiguous. The germline gives CDR1 GTSNPN, CDR2 SVGIG (reference sequence). Trimming took off 4 bases at V and 3 bases at J, with 8 bases between the two ends. This CDR3 is built from 12 residues. In nucleotides, the CDR3 is TGTGCCTGGACTTGGGTTACAGATACGCAGTATTTT. Translation gives CAWTWVTDTQYF.

A few counts support this clone. The chain joins TRBV7-2 to TRBJ2-4; the D gene could be TRBD1 or TRBD2 (5 bases each). V dropped 4 bases and J dropped 0 bases, with 19 bases sitting between them. This CDR3 comprises 18 residues. Germline assignment: CDR1 SGHTA and CDR2 FQGNSA. The CDR3 bases are TGTGCCAGCAGCTCATCCGGGACCAAGCTTCTAGCCAAAAACATTCAGTACTTC. Its protein is CASSSSGTKLLAKNIQYF.

The rearrangement links TRBV7-9 to TRBJ2-7, with TRBD1 identical over 8 bases. Germline lookup yields CDR1 SEHNR and CDR2 FQNEAQ (reference sequence). The CDR3 contains 14 residues. With 2 bases clipped from V and 3 bases from J, the junction kept 3 bases outside the gene matches. CDR3 DNA: TGTGCCAGCAGCTTAAGGGACAGGAACTACGAGCAGTACTTC. Its protein is CASSLRDRNYEQYF.

The rearrangement links TRBV30 to TRBJ2-3, with 13 bases that match TRBD2. From germline, CDR1 is GTSNPN and CDR2 SVGIG (reference sequence). There are 13 residues in the CDR3. J gave up 5 bases and V 5 bases, and 1 base lay outside the gene matches. The chain's CDR3 is CAWGTSGVDTQYF. In DNA form, the CDR3 reads TGTGCCTGGGGGACTAGCGGGGTAGATACGCAGTATTTT.

This rearrangement joins TRBV6-6 to TRBJ2-5; 10 bases are a match to TRBD1. The CDR3 extends over 13 amino acids. Looked up from germline, CDR1 is MNHNY and CDR2 is SVGAGI (reference sequence). With 10 bases clipped from V and 7 bases from J, the junction kept 9 bases outside the gene matches. The CDR3 is CATATGGGGTQYF. CDR3 bases: TGTGCCACCGCGACAGGGGGCGGAGGGACCCAGTACTTC.

The rearrangement uses TRBV6-5 and TRBJ1-1; D gene unclear. CDR1 MNHEY and CDR2 SVGAGI come from the germline V gene. The CDR3 has 13 residues. The ends were cut back, 2 bases at V and 0 bases at J, with 4 bases in the middle. CDR3 sequence (DNA): TGTGCCAGCAGTTACCTGGTGAACACTGAAGCTTTCTTT. The encoded protein is CASSYLVNTEAFF.

The chain combines TRBV6-5 with TRBJ2-7; perhaps TRBD2 as D (5 bases). Trimming pared 0 bases from V and 0 bases from J, leaving 12 bases between. The CDR3 extends over 16 amino acids. Germline CDR1 MNHEY, CDR2 SVGAGI. CDR3 DNA: TGTGCCAGCAGTTACTCGTCGGGGTCGGACTCCTACGAGCAGTACTTC. Its translation: CASSYSSGSDSYEQYF.

This clone was recorded once. This chain links TRBV6-6 with TRBJ2-5; D is perhaps TRBD1 (5 bases). Germline values: CDR1 MNHNY, CDR2 SVGAGI (reference sequence). V lost 0 bases, J lost 7 bases, and 18 bases lay in between. CDR3 length: 16 amino acids. CDR3 region: CASSYSQGRPGVTQYF. In nucleotides, the CDR3 is TGTGCCAGCAGTTACTCGCAGGGAAGGCCAGGTGTGACCCAGTACTTC.

The chain is built from TRBV11-2 and TRBJ2-2, with 11 nucleotides matching TRBD2. V dropped 3 bases and J dropped 8; count of bases not matched to a gene: 11. CDR3 length: 17 amino acids. CDR1 SGHAT and CDR2 FQNNGV come from the germline V gene. The CDR3 bases are TGTGCCAGCAGCTTTTTTAGCGGGGGGGCGCGAGTAGGGGAGCTGTTTTTT. This gives the protein CASSFFSGGARVGELFF.

In regard to this clone: The same CDR3 is also encoded by other DNA sequences in this sample. The rearrangement links TRBV5-5 to TRBJ2-1; weak D call: TRBD2 (6 bases). Trimming removed 4 bases from V and 12 bases from J, with 20 bases in between. The CDR3 contains 14 residues. From germline, CDR1 is SGHKS and CDR2 YYEKEE (reference sequence). CDR3 sequence: CASSTTSGAGGQFF. The CDR3 DNA reads as TGTGCCAGCAGCACCACTTCCGGGGCCGGGGGGCAGTTCTTC.

The rearrangement joins TRBV5-4 to TRBJ1-2; D is ambiguous. Trimming left V 0 bases short and J 0 bases short, with 3 bases between. This CDR3 comprises 13 residues. The V gene's germline CDR1 is SGHNT and CDR2 YYREEE (reference sequence). Here the CDR3 DNA reads TGTGCCAGCAGCTTGGACACTAACTATGGCTACACCTTC. It specifies CASSLDTNYGYTF.

The genes are TRBV5-8 and TRBJ1-1; tentative D call: TRBD1 (5 bases). CDR3 length: 12 amino acids. CDR1 and CDR2 from the germline V gene are SGHTS and YDEGEE. V lost 5 bases and J lost 5, with 10 bases in between. The CDR3 loop is CASRGVGTEAFF. CDR3 nucleotide sequence: TGTGCCAGCAGAGGGGTGGGGACTGAAGCTTTCTTT.

V gene TRBV6-6 combines with J gene TRBJ2-3, with no clear D. The CDR3 spans 14 residues. The ends were cut back, 6 bases at V and 7 bases at J, with 17 bases in the middle. Per germline, CDR1 MNHNY and CDR2 SVGAGI (reference sequence). CDR3 bases: TGTGCCAGCAGCCCCACTGATCAACTGAATACGCAGTATTTT. Protein sequence: CASSPTDQLNTQYF.